This T cell receptor beta chain was retrieved from a study of blood T cell repertoires in COVID-19. About the research overall: The United States, Italy and Spain provided the acute and convalescent COVID-19 samples. PBMCs, B-cell-depleted T cells, or T cells provided the cDNA or gDNA that made up the material.

In the authors' methods: Reference gene primer amplification gave estimated nucleated cell counts. Method: immunoSEQ multiplex PCR; TCRdb's copy keeps in-frame clones and lacks some. V, J and clone size are taken as reported in that table, and D and trimming were inferred from the DNA itself. Found here are about 430,000 clones, around nine tenths of them singletons; the top ten hold approximately 1.3%. Cohort allocation depended upon clinical history that participants reported. The germline CDR1 and CDR2 sequences are LGHDT and YNNKEL (reference sequence). CDR3 size: 15 residues. The ends lost 4 bases at V and 3 bases at J; junction bases unmatched: 3.

The origin of this receptor is a woman aged 18-29 years who had been exposed to COVID-19. V usage is TRBV3-1 (or the pseudogene TRBV3-2) and J usage is TRBJ2-2, with 9 bases aligning to TRBD2. Sequencing used PBMCs or T cells enriched from blood (not recorded which). The CDR3 loop is CASSRASGDTGELFF. The CDR3 DNA sequence: TGTGCCAGCAGCCGCGCTAGCGGGGACACCGGGGAGCTGTTTTTT.